This T cell receptor beta chain comes out of a study of identical twins. Germline CDR1 is SGHRS and CDR2 is YFSETQ. V dropped 4 bases and J dropped 5 bases, with 14 bases sitting between them. The CDR3 loop spans 14 amino acids. It was template switching that added a universal primer site, and there were unique molecular identifiers on the cDNA. Each CDR3 protein is one row after TCRdb ran MiXCR on the 5' RACE reads. The sample includes 400,000 to 550,000 distinct CDR3 sequences, less than 25% of them seen just once. The same data also went into a second study, on T cells expressing NK-cell markers. That paper notes: Among CD8+ T cells from six donors, dominant NKG2C+ clonotypes accounted for about 1.0-7.0%. These clonotypes also led the CD3+CD56-NKG2C+ fraction in a handful of donors.

The source material was CD4+ T cells sorted from blood. This clonotype originated in a woman aged 18-29 years in good health. This rearrangement joins TRBV5-1 to TRBJ2-3; D is possibly TRBD1 (6 bases). The CDR3 here is CASSLGQSGDTQYF. In DNA, the CDR3 is TGCGCCAGCAGCCTTGGACAGTCGGGAGATACGCAGTATTTT.